This T cell receptor (beta chain) was captured by sequencing in a study of read filtering for tumor transcriptome and immune sequencing. Study observations and caveats: Sorted CD138-negative bone marrow cells were not purified T cells. Dropping single-read clonotypes raised IR-seq and RNA-seq shared-clonotype correlation.

The J segment lost 0 bases and the V segment lost 0 bases, leaving 1 base of the junction unmatched. Germline V gene sequence: CDR1 MNHEY, CDR2 SVGAGI. This CDR3 has 16 amino acids. Ten or more counts support this clonotype. Its antigen is not identified. From approximately 430 ng of RNA, a library with molecular barcoded alpha/delta and beta/gamma adaptors was made. MiXCR was run by TCRdb on the reads, yielding one entry per CDR3 protein. This sample yields 30,000 to 40,000 distinct CDR3 sequences, of which about 13% are seen a single time; approximately 7% belongs to the top ten. The receptor's source is a donor aged 40 or over with multiple myeloma. The chain uses TRBV6-5 and TRBJ2-3, with TRBD2 matching over 9 bases. The sequencing input was a population of CD138-negative cells sorted from bone marrow. The CDR3 DNA sequence: TGTGCCAGCAGTTACTCCCTAGCGGGAAGCACAGATACGCAGTATTTT. This codes for CASSYSLAGSTDTQYF.